This TCR beta chain was obtained from a study of cytomegalovirus exposure and HLA in healthy donors. The overall study: The roughly 700 first-cohort repertoires and the 95 to 150 validation repertoires shared the same platform, a later analysis reported.

The CDR3 runs to 16 residues. Germline CDR1 SEHNR, CDR2 FQNEAQ (reference sequence). V lost 3 bases and J lost 2; bases outside the gene matches: 5. TCRdb's table, derived via immunoSEQ multiplex PCR, lists solely in-frame clones and lacks some. The table records 150,000 to 180,000 clones, 75% to 90% of them present only once. On this clone: The antigen remains unidentified.

Study findings and constraints: Reports described diagnosis of cytomegalovirus status by the classifier as highly specific and sensitive.

What was sequenced was PBMCs. The chain carries TRBV7-9 and TRBJ2-3, with 10 bases identical to TRBD2. This clonotype originated in a man aged 18 to 35 in good health and CMV-seropositive. CDR3 in amino acids: CASSFALAGATDTQYF. The DNA of the CDR3 is TGTGCCAGCAGCTTTGCTCTAGCGGGGGCCACAGATACGCAGTATTTT. The whole variable domain, remainder taken from reference TRBV7-9 and TRBJ2-3, is DTGVSQNPRHKITKRGQNVTFRCDPISEHNRLYWYRQTLGQGPEFLTYFQNEAQLEKSRLLSDRFSAERPKGSFSTLEIQRTEQGDSAMYLCASSFALAGATDTQYFGPGTRLTVL.